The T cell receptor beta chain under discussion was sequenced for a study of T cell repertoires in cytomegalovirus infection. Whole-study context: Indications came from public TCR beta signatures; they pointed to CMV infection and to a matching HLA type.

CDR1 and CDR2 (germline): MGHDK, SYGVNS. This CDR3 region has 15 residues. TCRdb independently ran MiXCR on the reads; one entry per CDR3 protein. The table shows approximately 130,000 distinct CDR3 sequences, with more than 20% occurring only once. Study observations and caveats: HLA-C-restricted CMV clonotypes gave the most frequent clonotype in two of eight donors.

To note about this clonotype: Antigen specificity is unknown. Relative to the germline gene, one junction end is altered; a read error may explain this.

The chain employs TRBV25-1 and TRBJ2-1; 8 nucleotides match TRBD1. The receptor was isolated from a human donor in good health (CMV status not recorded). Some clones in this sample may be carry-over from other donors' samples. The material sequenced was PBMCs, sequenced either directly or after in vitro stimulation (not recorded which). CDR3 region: CTSSWDRPYHNEQFF. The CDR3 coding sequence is TGTACCAGCAGCTGGGACAGGCCCTACCACAATGAGCAGTTCTTC.